The present TCR beta chain was sequenced within a study of blood T cell repertoires in COVID-19 (dated by TCRdb to about 2020). Concerning the study at large: Samples from collaborators originated in the United States, Italy and Spain and spanned both the acute and convalescent phases of COVID-19. The material from the prospective study consisted of cDNA or gDNA derived from T cells, B-cell-depleted T cells, or PBMCs. The dataset comprised deeply sampled blood TCRbeta repertoires from subjects exposed to, actively infected with, or recovered from COVID-19. The repertoires were released in a freely available public database meant as a resource for research on the immune response to SARS-CoV-2. The samples were drawn from two sources: the first 160 participants of the ongoing ImmuneRACE study, and over 950 subjects contributed by 6 global collaborators. Nearly every sample came with metadata listing a de-identified subject ID, COVID-19 status, age in years and sex. Where available, HLA class I and class II types were obtained from metadata supplied by the sample provider rather than from assay-based typing.

Details on this clone: The antigen it recognizes is unknown. No much larger clonotype is one base removed from it; base qualities were not supplied.

The full study reports these points: How much clinical and demographic metadata was included differed by source and by participant, and the metadata was provided uncurated.

The collaborating institutions used their own protocols to collect whole blood in K2EDTA tubes. For TCRbeta analysis, collaborator samples were shipped as frozen whole blood, as isolated PBMCs, or as DNA extracted from either sample type. V was cut back by 5 bases and J by 7 bases, leaving a gap of 14 bases between them. The CDR3, cysteine through phenylalanine, is 13 amino acids long. Only CDR3 DNA remains: 39 bases, in frame from the first base. Sequences PRHDT (CDR1) and FYEKMQ (CDR2) are obtained from the germline V gene (reference sequence). TCRbeta CDR3 regions were amplified from genomic DNA using the immunoSEQ Assay, a bias-controlled multiplex PCR. The paper's data handling went like this. Within the assay, amplification of reference gene primers was used to estimate how many nucleated cells each sample contained. Sequence reads were collapsed and filtered to measure the absolute abundance of every unique TCRbeta CDR3 rearrangement. For each sample, productive Simpson clonality was calculated as the square root of Simpson's diversity index over productive rearrangements. TCRdb holds this immuneACCESS table with in-frame rearrangements only. Some clones are missing; in checked studies, unresolved V genes explain under half, and the rest has no known cause. V, J and clone size were drawn from that table, and D and trimming were deduced from the DNA. The sample data list 250,000 to 350,000 clones, and about 89% of these were observed just once. The ten largest clones take up approximately 12% of the sample.

The sequence derives from an older woman with acute or convalescent COVID-19. Sequenced input: peripheral blood. The sequence joins TRBV13 to TRBJ2-5; TRBD1 is a weak D gene call, 6 bases matching. The DNA sequence is TGTGCCAGCAGCCCAGACAGGACGGGGACCCAGTACTTC. This encodes CASSPDRTGTQYF.